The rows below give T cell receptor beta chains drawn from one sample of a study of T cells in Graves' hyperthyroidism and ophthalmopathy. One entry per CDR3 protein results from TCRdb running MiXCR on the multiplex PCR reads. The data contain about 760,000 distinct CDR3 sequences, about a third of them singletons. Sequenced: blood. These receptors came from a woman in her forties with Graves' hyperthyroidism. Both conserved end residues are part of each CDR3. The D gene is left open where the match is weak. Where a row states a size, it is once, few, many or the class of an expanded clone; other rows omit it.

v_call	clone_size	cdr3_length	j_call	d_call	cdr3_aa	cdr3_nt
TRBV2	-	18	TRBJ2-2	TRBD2	CASSTKTSGRVYTGELFF	TGTGCCAGCAGCACTAAGACTAGCGGGAGGGTTTACACCGGGGAGCTGTTTTTT
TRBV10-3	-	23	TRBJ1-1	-	CAISESRPLPAGLELVFDTEAFF	TGTGCCATCAGTGAGTCGAGGCCACTACCGGCTGGGCTAGAGCTCGTATTTGACACTGAAGCTTTCTTT
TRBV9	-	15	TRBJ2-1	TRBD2	CASSRGLAVYNEQFF	TGTGCCAGCAGCAGGGGACTAGCGGTTTACAATGAGCAGTTCTTC
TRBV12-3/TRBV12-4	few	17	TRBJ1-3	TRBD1	CASSFGQQGNSGNTIYF	TGTGCCAGCAGTTTCGGACAACAGGGGAACTCTGGAAACACCATATATTTT
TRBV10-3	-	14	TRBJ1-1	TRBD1	CAISEGGQGIEAFF	TGTGCCATCAGTGAGGGGGGACAGGGTATTGAAGCTTTCTTT
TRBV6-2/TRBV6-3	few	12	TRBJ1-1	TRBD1	CASRRGQVEAFF	TGTGCCAGCAGACGAGGACAGGTTGAAGCTTTCTTT
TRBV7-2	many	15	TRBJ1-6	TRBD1	CASSLETGAVSPLHF	TGTGCCAGCAGCTTAGAGACAGGGGCTGTCTCACCCCTCCACTTT
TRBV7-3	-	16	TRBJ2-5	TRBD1	CASSAWSRTGVGTQYF	TGTGCCAGCAGCGCCTGGAGTAGGACAGGGGTCGGGACCCAGTACTTC
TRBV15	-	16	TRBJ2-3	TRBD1	CATSRRQGYSTDTQYF	TGTGCCACCAGCAGAAGACAGGGATATAGCACAGATACGCAGTATTTT
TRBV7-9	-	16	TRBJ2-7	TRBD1	CASSGPGGRGSYEQYF	TGTGCCAGCAGCGGGCCAGGGGGACGTGGGTCCTACGAGCAGTACTTC
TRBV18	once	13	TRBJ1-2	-	CASAPREGDGYTF	TGTGCCAGCGCACCTCGAGAGGGAGATGGCTACACCTTC
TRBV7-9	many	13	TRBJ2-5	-	CASSFVVQETQYF	TGTGCCAGCAGCTTCGTTGTACAAGAGACCCAGTACTTC
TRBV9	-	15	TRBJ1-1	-	CASSGRQARDTEAFF	TGTGCCAGCAGCGGCAGACAGGCTAGAGACACTGAAGCTTTCTTT
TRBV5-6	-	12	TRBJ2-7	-	CASSFFGGEQYF	TGTGCCAGCAGCTTTTTCGGGGGCGAGCAGTACTTC
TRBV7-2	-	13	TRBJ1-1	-	CASSYDRHTEAFF	TGTGCCAGCAGCTATGACAGGCACACTGAAGCTTTCTTT
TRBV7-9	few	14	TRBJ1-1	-	CASSLPPGSPEAFF	TGTGCCAGCAGCTTACCCCCAGGGAGCCCTGAAGCTTTCTTT
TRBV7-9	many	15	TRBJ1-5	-	CASSLGAGPSGPQHF	TGTGCCAGCAGCTTAGGAGCAGGGCCTAGCGGGCCCCAGCATTTT
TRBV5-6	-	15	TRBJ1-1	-	CASSLFWGRNTEAFF	TGTGCCAGCAGCTTGTTTTGGGGGCGGAACACTGAAGCTTTCTTT
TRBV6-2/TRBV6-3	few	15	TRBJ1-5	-	CATSTPAGLSQPQHF	TGTGCCACCTCGACTCCGGCAGGGTTGTCTCAGCCCCAGCATTTT
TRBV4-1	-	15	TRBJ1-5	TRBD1	CASSIRQGSNQPQHF	TGCGCCAGCAGCATACGACAGGGGAGCAATCAGCCCCAGCATTTT
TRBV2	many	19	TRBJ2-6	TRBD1	CASSPWTGSSSKGANVLTF	TGTGCCAGCAGCCCCTGGACAGGGTCGTCAAGTAAGGGGGCCAACGTCCTGACTTTC
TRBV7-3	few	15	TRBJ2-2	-	CASSRSRIGTGELFF	TGTGCCAGCAGTCGTAGCAGGATAGGCACCGGGGAGCTGTTTTTT
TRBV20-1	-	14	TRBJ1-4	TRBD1	CSASQGGLDEKLFF	TGCAGTGCTTCCCAGGGGGGATTGGATGAAAAACTGTTTTTT
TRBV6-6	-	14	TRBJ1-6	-	CAIRATPYNSPLHF	TGTGCCATTAGAGCGACACCTTATAATTCACCCCTCCACTTT
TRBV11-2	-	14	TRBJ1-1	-	CASSPQEWNTEAFF	TGTGCCAGCTCACCCCAGGAATGGAACACTGAAGCTTTCTTT
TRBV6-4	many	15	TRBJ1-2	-	CASSDSTWGAEGYTF	TGTGCCAGCAGTGACTCCACGTGGGGGGCAGAGGGCTACACCTTC
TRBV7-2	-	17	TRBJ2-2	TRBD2	CASSLDLLAGIVGELFF	TGTGCCAGCAGCTTAGATTTACTAGCGGGGATTGTCGGGGAGCTGTTTTTT
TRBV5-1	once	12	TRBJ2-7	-	CASSLNEYQQYF	TGCGCCAGCAGCTTGAACGAGTACCAGCAGTACTTC
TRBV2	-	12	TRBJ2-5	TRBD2	CASMGGGETQYF	TGTGCCAGCATGGGGGGGGGGGAGACCCAGTACTTC
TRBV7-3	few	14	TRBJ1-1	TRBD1	CASSFEGADTEAFF	TGTGCCAGCAGCTTTGAGGGGGCGGACACTGAAGCTTTCTTT
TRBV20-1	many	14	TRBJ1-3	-	CSAPLTRSGNTIYF	TGCAGTGCCCCCCTGACTCGCTCTGGAAACACCATATATTTT
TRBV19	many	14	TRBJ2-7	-	CASSIARGGYEQYF	TGTGCCAGTAGTATTGCCCGGGGCGGTTACGAGCAGTACTTC
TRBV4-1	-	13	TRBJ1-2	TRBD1	CASRPTGGYGYTF	TGCGCCAGCAGACCGACAGGGGGCTATGGCTACACCTTC
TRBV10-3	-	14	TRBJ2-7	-	CASSSDSSSYEQYF	TGTGCCAGCAGTTCGGACTCCAGCTCCTACGAGCAGTACTTC
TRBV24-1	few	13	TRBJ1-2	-	CATSVRDVHGYTF	TGTGCCACCAGTGTCCGGGACGTCCATGGCTACACCTTC
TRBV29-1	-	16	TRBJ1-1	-	CSVGFSPDRFYTEAFF	TGCAGCGTTGGATTCTCCCCTGACAGGTTCTACACTGAAGCTTTCTTT
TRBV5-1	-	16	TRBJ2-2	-	CASSRRGSDYTGELFF	TGCGCCAGCAGCCGCCGGGGCAGCGATTACACCGGGGAGCTGTTTTTT
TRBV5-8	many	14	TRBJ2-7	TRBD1	CASSFRDREDEQYF	TGTGCCAGCAGCTTCCGGGACAGGGAGGACGAGCAGTACTTC
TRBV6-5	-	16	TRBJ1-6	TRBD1	CASSYFRTGVNSPLHF	TGTGCCAGCAGTTATTTTCGGACAGGGGTGAATTCACCCCTCCACTTT
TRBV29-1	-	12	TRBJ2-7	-	CSVEEGNYEQYF	TGCAGCGTTGAAGAGGGAAATTACGAGCAGTACTTC
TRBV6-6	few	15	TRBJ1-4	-	CASSYTRDISEKLFF	TGTGCCAGCAGTTACACCCGGGACATATCAGAAAAACTGTTTTTT
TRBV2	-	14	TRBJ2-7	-	CASSQGTGFGEQYF	TGTGCCAGCAGCCAAGGGACGGGCTTTGGAGAGCAGTACTTC
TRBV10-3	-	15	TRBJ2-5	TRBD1	CAISEKVDREQTQYF	TGTGCCATCAGTGAGAAAGTGGACAGGGAACAGACCCAGTACTTC
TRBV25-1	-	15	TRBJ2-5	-	CASNEGAAYQETQYF	TGTGCCAGCAATGAAGGGGCAGCGTACCAAGAGACCCAGTACTTC
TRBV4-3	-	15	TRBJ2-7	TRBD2	CASSQGGSGTYEQYF	TGCGCCAGCAGCCAAGGCGGGAGTGGGACCTACGAGCAGTACTTC
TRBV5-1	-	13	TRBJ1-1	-	CASSLFPGTEAFF	TGCGCCAGCAGCTTGTTTCCTGGGACTGAAGCTTTCTTT
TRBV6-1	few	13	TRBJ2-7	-	CASYEGGAYEQYF	TGTGCCAGTTATGAAGGGGGTGCCTACGAGCAGTACTTC
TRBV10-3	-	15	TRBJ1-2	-	CAISGGHTEGYGYTF	TGTGCCATCAGTGGAGGACACACCGAAGGGTATGGCTACACCTTC
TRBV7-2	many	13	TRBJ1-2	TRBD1	CASPKQGVHGYTF	TGTGCCAGCCCTAAACAGGGGGTCCATGGCTACACCTTC
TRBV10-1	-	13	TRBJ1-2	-	CASSFAGTGGYTF	TGTGCCAGCAGTTTCGCGGGAACTGGGGGCTACACCTTC
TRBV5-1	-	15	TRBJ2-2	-	CASSLTGLNTGELFF	TGCGCCAGCAGCTTGACGGGACTTAACACCGGGGAGCTGTTTTTT
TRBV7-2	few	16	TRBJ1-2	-	CASSLQTGLENNGYTF	TGTGCCAGCAGCCTACAAACAGGTTTAGAGAACAATGGCTACACCTTC
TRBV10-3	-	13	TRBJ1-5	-	CAISSGANQPQHF	TGTGCCATCAGCTCAGGGGCAAATCAGCCCCAGCATTTT
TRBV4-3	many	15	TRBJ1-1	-	CASSQVLLMNTEAFF	TGCGCCAGCAGCCAAGTTCTGCTGATGAACACTGAAGCTTTCTTT
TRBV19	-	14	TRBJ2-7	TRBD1	CASSIWGQGNEQYF	TGTGCCAGTAGTATATGGGGACAGGGAAACGAGCAGTACTTC
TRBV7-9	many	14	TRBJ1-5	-	CASDRQGSNQPQHF	TGTGCCAGCGACCGGCAGGGGAGCAATCAGCCCCAGCATTTT
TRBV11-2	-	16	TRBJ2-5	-	CASSLQPGGALETQYF	TGTGCCAGCAGCTTACAGCCAGGGGGGGCCCTGGAGACCCAGTACTTC
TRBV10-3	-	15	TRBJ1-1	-	CAISDPYGPNTEAFF	TGTGCCATCAGTGACCCGTATGGGCCAAACACTGAAGCTTTCTTT
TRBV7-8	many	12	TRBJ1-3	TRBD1	CASSVDRDTIYF	TGTGCCAGCAGCGTAGACAGGGACACCATATATTTT
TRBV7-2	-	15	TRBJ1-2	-	CASSQDTNSRYGYTF	TGCGCCAGCAGCCAAGATACAAACAGCCGATATGGCTACACCTTC